What follows are 32 T cell receptor beta chains derived from one specimen sequenced in a study of shared clonotypes between healthy human individuals (dated by TCRdb to about 2020). For the CD8 naive samples, CD45RO-negative cells were positively selected for CCR7, yielding a CD45RA+CCR7+ population from which TemRA cells were excluded. Library method: the immunoSEQ multiplex PCR assay. The immuneACCESS repertoire file appears here via TCRdb, limited to in-frame rearrangements. These files lack a portion of the clones; in checked studies, under half of the deficit traces to unresolved V genes, and the cause of the others is not known. This sample has under 700,000 clones in its table, and 95% of those were observed once. Of the sample, over 0.1% is held by the ten largest clones. Material: naive CD8+ T cells sorted from blood. The cell subset or site tag for this specimen amounts to: CD45RA+CCR7+. The receptors were sampled from a woman between 25 and 40 years old in good health.

This chain connects TRBV7-9 to TRBJ2-7, with D possibly matching TRBD1 (6 bases). The germline V gene has CDR1 SEHNR and CDR2 FQNEAQ (reference sequence). The CDR3 has 15 residues. Trimming took off 1 base at V and 0 bases at J, with 10 bases between the two ends. The CDR3 here is CASSLGDTTSYEQYF. Here the CDR3 DNA reads TGTGCCAGCAGCTTAGGGGACACCACCTCCTACGAGCAGTACTTC.

This clone was recorded once. The chain combines TRBV5-1 with TRBJ2-1; TRBD2 matches at 8 bases. Germline V gene data show CDR1 as SGHRS and CDR2 as YFSETQ. V lost 0 bases, J lost 9 bases, and 5 bases stayed unmatched. This CDR3 is built from 14 residues. CDR3 sequence: CASSLGTSIGEQFF. The CDR3 bases are TGCGCCAGCAGCTTGGGGACTAGCATAGGTGAGCAGTTCTTC.

This sequence joins TRBV14 and TRBJ2-3; either TRBD1 or TRBD2 may fit D (5 bases each). CDR3 length equals 15 residues. V was trimmed by 1 base and J by 4 bases, leaving 12 bases between them. Germline V gives CDR1 SGHDN, CDR2 FVKESK. The CDR3 protein is CASSQVGAGSDTQYF. The CDR3 DNA is TGTGCCAGCAGCCAAGTTGGGGCGGGCTCAGATACGCAGTATTTT.

The V call is TRBV27, the J call TRBJ1-1; D ambiguous. V lost 2 bases and J 0 bases, leaving 4 bases between the germline ends. This CDR3 spans 13 amino acids. CDR1 is MNHEY, CDR2 SMNVEV, per germline (reference sequence). The CDR3 spells CASSLMMNTEAFF. The CDR3 region has the DNA TGTGCCAGCAGTTTAATGATGAACACTGAAGCTTTCTTT.

This sequence joins TRBV5-5 and TRBJ2-7; D is uncertain. The CDR3 is made up of 14 amino acids. CDR1 SGHKS and CDR2 YYEKEE come from the germline V gene (reference sequence). V dropped 0 bases and J dropped 4 bases, with 11 bases sitting between them. The CDR3: CASSLVVGSYEQYF. CDR3 nucleotides: TGTGCCAGCAGCTTGGTGGTGGGCTCATACGAGCAGTACTTC.

This clone was detected only a few times. Other DNA sequences in the same sample also yield this CDR3. The chain combines TRBV15 with TRBJ2-1; 7 nucleotides agree with TRBD2. This CDR3 region has 16 residues. J was trimmed by 4 bases and V by 1 base; bases with no gene match: 7. Germline lookup yields CDR1 LNHNV and CDR2 YYDKDF (reference sequence). CDR3 sequence (DNA): TGTGCCACCAGCAGAGGGGCCAGCGGGGCTTACAATGAGCAGTTCTTC. The encoded protein is CATSRGASGAYNEQFF.

The chain carries TRBV6-5 and TRBJ2-3; D remains ambiguous. Germline-derived CDR1 and CDR2 are MNHEY and SVGAGI. The V gene lost 6 bases and the J gene lost 1 base, with 14 bases spanning the gap. The CDR3 totals 15 residues. This CDR3 reads CASSASAPRTDTQYF. CDR3 DNA sequence: TGTGCCAGCAGCGCGTCAGCGCCACGCACAGATACGCAGTATTTT.

The chain has TRBV28 and TRBJ2-7, with 8 bases matching TRBD2. There are 12 residues in the CDR3. Looked up from germline, CDR1 is MDHEN and CDR2 is SYDVKM. The V segment lost 6 bases and the J segment 4 bases; nucleotides outside the gene matches: 2. In DNA, the CDR3 is TGTGCCAGCAGAACTAGCGGATACGAGCAGTACTTC. Protein: CASRTSGYEQYF.

This rearrangement joins TRBV27 to TRBJ2-7, with 12 bases that match TRBD1. V lost 2 bases, J lost 6 bases, and 2 bases stayed unmatched. This CDR3 contains 14 residues. Per germline, CDR1 MNHEY and CDR2 SMNVEV (reference sequence). The CDR3 reads CASSLGTGGLEQYF. CDR3 nucleotides: TGTGCCAGCAGTTTAGGGACAGGGGGCCTCGAGCAGTACTTC.

This chain joins TRBV4-1 and TRBJ1-1; no clear D gene. CDR3 length equals 15 residues. Germline V gives CDR1 MGHRA, CDR2 YSYEKL. V lost 1 base and J 0 bases, leaving 9 bases between the germline ends. The CDR3 coding sequence is TGCGCCAGCAGCCAAGGGGCGGGTATGAACACTGAAGCTTTCTTT. This encodes CASSQGAGMNTEAFF.

This chain joins TRBV5-1 and TRBJ1-2; D is unclear. V dropped 0 bases and J dropped 4 bases, with 7 bases sitting between them. Germline CDR1 and CDR2: SGHRS and YFSETQ. This CDR3 is built from 13 residues. This CDR3 is CASSLEHSYGYTF. The DNA of the CDR3 is TGCGCCAGCAGCTTGGAGCACTCCTATGGCTACACCTTC.

The gene calls are TRBV28 and TRBJ2-1, with 9 bases that match TRBD2. The V gene end was trimmed by 3 bases and the J gene end by 9 bases; junction bases not matched to a gene: 6. CDR3 length: 14 residues. CDR1 and CDR2 (germline): MDHEN, SYDVKM. The CDR3 is CASSFWLAGTEQFF. The CDR3 DNA is TGTGCCAGCAGTTTCTGGCTAGCGGGAACTGAGCAGTTCTTC.

The J gene is TRBJ2-3, the V gene TRBV28; 8 nucleotides line up with TRBD1. The length of the CDR3 is 15 residues. Trimming at V came to 2 bases and at J to 1 base, leaving 2 bases not matched to a gene. The germline V gene encodes CDR1 MDHEN and CDR2 SYDVKM. This chain's CDR3 is CASSLVTGGTDTQYF. The CDR3 coding sequence is TGTGCCAGCAGTTTAGTGACAGGGGGCACAGATACGCAGTATTTT.

This chain connects TRBV14 to TRBJ2-3; D gene uncertain. The V gene's germline CDR1 is SGHDN and CDR2 FVKESK. The V and J ends lost 0 bases and 0 bases respectively, with 10 bases between them. This CDR3 spans 16 amino acids. CDR3: CASSQDPGFSTDTQYF. CDR3 coding DNA: TGTGCCAGCAGCCAAGATCCCGGATTTAGCACAGATACGCAGTATTTT.

This chain links TRBV19 with TRBJ2-5; 12 bases map to TRBD1. Germline V gene lookup returns CDR1 LNHDA and CDR2 SQIVND (reference sequence). The CDR3 is 14 residues long. The trim removed 6 bases at V and 5 bases at J, leaving 4 bases unmatched. CDR3 in DNA: TGTGCCAGTAGCGGGACAGGGGGCTTCGAGACCCAGTACTTC. Translation: CASSGTGGFETQYF.

V is TRBV27 and J is TRBJ2-5, with TRBD1 identical over 8 bases. The DNA end favors TRBJ2-7, so the J call may be wrong. CDR3 length equals 14 residues. Germline V gene sequence: CDR1 MNHEY, CDR2 SMNVEV (reference sequence). CDR3 in amino acids: CASSYRDRHYEQYF. As DNA, the CDR3 is TGTGCCAGCAGTTACCGGGACAGGCACTACGAGCAGTACTTC.

The chain uses TRBV19 and TRBJ1-3, with 7 nucleotides matching TRBD1. The germline CDR1 and CDR2 sequences are LNHDA and SQIVND (reference sequence). CDR3 length: 15 amino acids. V lost 6 bases to trimming and J lost 0 bases; unmatched junction nucleotides: 5. The CDR3 coding sequence is TGTGCCAGTAGCCTCACAGGGGACTCTGGAAACACCATATATTTT. Translated, it gives CASSLTGDSGNTIYF.

The rearrangement joins TRBV5-1 to TRBJ2-1; 7 nucleotides match TRBD2. Germline CDR1 is SGHRS and CDR2 is YFSETQ. The CDR3 is 14 amino acids. The trim removed 0 bases at V and 4 bases at J, leaving 1 base unmatched. CDR3 region: CASSLASGYNEQFF. The DNA for the CDR3 is TGCGCCAGCAGCTTGGCTAGCGGTTACAATGAGCAGTTCTTC.

V usage is TRBV5-1 and J usage is TRBJ2-3; 12 positions agree with TRBD2. V was pared by 4 bases and J by 4 bases, with 19 bases of the junction left unmatched. The CDR3 has 20 residues. Germline CDR1 is SGHRS and CDR2 is YFSETQ. This chain's CDR3 is CASSTTAGTSGYPNPDTQYF. In nucleotides, the CDR3 is TGCGCCAGCAGCACCACGGCCGGGACTAGCGGGTACCCCAACCCAGATACGCAGTATTTT.

The rearrangement uses TRBV28 and TRBJ2-2; no clear D gene. Trimming left V 2 bases short and J 3 bases short, with 7 bases between. The CDR3 contains 14 residues. Germline CDR1 reads MDHEN; CDR2 reads SYDVKM. The chain's CDR3 is CASSLQEYTGELFF. In DNA form, the CDR3 reads TGTGCCAGCAGTTTACAGGAGTACACCGGGGAGCTGTTTTTT. Looking up the rest from reference TRBV28 and TRBJ2-2 gives the full variable domain: DVKVTQSSRYLVKRTGEKVFLECVQDMDHENMFWYRQDPGLGLRLIYFSYDVKMKEKGDIPEGYSVSREKKERFSLILESASTNQTSMYLCASSLQEYTGELFFGEGSRLTVL.

The rearrangement uses TRBV11-2 and TRBJ2-1; TRBD1 matches at 8 bases. The germline V gene encodes CDR1 SGHAT and CDR2 FQNNGV. The CDR3 sequence is 16 residues long. V gave up 2 bases and J gave up 4 bases; unmatched junction bases: 7. The CDR3 reads CASSLNRDRHYNEQFF. The CDR3 bases are TGTGCCAGCAGCTTAAACCGGGACAGGCATTACAATGAGCAGTTCTTC. Full variable domain (outside the CDR3, taken from reference TRBV11-2 and TRBJ2-1): EAGVAQSPRYKIIEKRQSVAFWCNPISGHATLYWYQQILGQGPKLLIQFQNNGVVDDSQLPKDRFSAERLKGVDSTLKIQPAKLEDSAVYLCASSLNRDRHYNEQFFGPGTRLTVL.

The V gene is TRBV6-1, the J gene TRBJ2-7; D call uncertain. Trimming shortened V by 1 base and J by 3 bases, and 4 bases separated the two germline ends. The CDR3 has 12 residues. CDR1 is MNHNS and CDR2 is SASEGT in the germline V gene. This chain's CDR3 is CASSEVHYEQYF. DNA of the CDR3: TGTGCCAGCAGTGAAGTCCACTACGAGCAGTACTTC.

The V and J genes are TRBV19 and TRBJ2-1, with 11 bases aligning to TRBD2. V lost 2 bases and J lost 4; bases outside the gene matches: 1. CDR3 length equals 15 residues. In germline, CDR1 is LNHDA, CDR2 SQIVND (reference sequence). CDR3 nucleotide sequence: TGTGCCAGTAGTATATGGACTAGCGGGTACAATGAGCAGTTCTTC. The encoded protein is CASSIWTSGYNEQFF.

The chain combines TRBV6-7 with TRBJ2-5, with D unresolved. Judging by the DNA end, TRBJ2-7 fits better; the J call may be wrong. TRBV6-7 is reported as an ORF; its role is uncertain. The CDR3 contains 13 residues. CDR3 residues: CASNGTPGYEQYF. The CDR3 DNA is TGTGCCAGCAATGGAACCCCTGGCTACGAGCAGTACTTC.

This chain links TRBV19 with TRBJ1-1; no reliable D call. V gave up 1 base and J gave up 4 bases, with 7 bases separating them. The CDR3 consists of 13 residues. Germline values: CDR1 LNHDA, CDR2 SQIVND (reference sequence). The CDR3 DNA sequence: TGTGCCAGTAGTATAGCCCCTGCCACTGAAGCTTTCTTT. This sequence encodes CASSIAPATEAFF. The variable domain in full, completed from reference TRBV19 and TRBJ1-1, reads DGGITQSPKYLFRKEGQNVTLSCEQNLNHDAMYWYRQDPGQGLRLIYYSQIVNDFQKGDIAEGYSVSREKKESFPLTVTSAQKNPTAFYLCASSIAPATEAFFGQGTRLTVV.

This chain joins TRBV4-1 and TRBJ2-7; 9 nucleotides match TRBD2. After removal of 4 bases from V and 4 bases from J, the junction contained 5 bases not matched to a gene. Germline V lookup: CDR1 MGHRA, CDR2 YSYEKL. The CDR3 loop spans 14 amino acids. The CDR3 DNA sequence: TGCGCCAGCAGCCTATCAGCGGGAGGTTACGAGCAGTACTTC. Translated: CASSLSAGGYEQYF.

In this sample, this clone turned up once. The chain links TRBV28 to TRBJ2-7; tentatively, D is TRBD1 (6 bases). Germline V gene data show CDR1 as MDHEN and CDR2 as SYDVKM. V was trimmed by 4 bases and J by 2 bases, leaving 12 bases between them. The CDR3 has 14 amino acids. The CDR3 region has the DNA TGTGCCAGCAGTTCACCGGGACAAGCCTACGAGCAGTACTTC. This sequence encodes CASSSPGQAYEQYF.

V and J are TRBV5-6 and TRBJ2-1; 9 nucleotides line up with TRBD2. V was pared by 1 base and J by 2 bases, with 4 bases of the junction left unmatched. This CDR3 comprises 16 residues. Germline CDR1 SGHDT, CDR2 YYEEEE. The CDR3 here is CASSLLASGAYNEQFF. CDR3 nucleotide sequence: TGTGCCAGCAGCTTGTTGGCTAGCGGGGCCTACAATGAGCAGTTCTTC.

This chain connects TRBV6-1 to TRBJ2-7, with TRBD1 as a possible D gene (6 bases). Germline values: CDR1 MNHNS, CDR2 SASEGT. V dropped 5 bases and J dropped 0 bases, with 11 bases sitting between them. This CDR3 comprises 14 residues. The CDR3 DNA sequence: TGTGCCAGCAGTCAGGGGCGGATCTCCTACGAGCAGTACTTC. This translates into CASSQGRISYEQYF.

The rearrangement uses TRBV28 and TRBJ2-7, with no clear D. In germline, CDR1 is MDHEN, CDR2 SYDVKM. The CDR3 loop spans 13 amino acids. Deletions cut 5 bases from V and 3 bases from J, with 11 bases between. CDR3 loop: CASSPAQDYEQYF. The CDR3 DNA is TGTGCCAGCAGTCCCGCCCAGGACTACGAGCAGTACTTC.

The chain recombines TRBV18 with TRBJ2-7; D unclear. Germline V CDR1 and CDR2: KGHSH, LQKENI. CDR3 length equals 14 residues. The V and J ends lost 0 bases and 2 bases respectively, with 8 bases between them. This CDR3 is CASSPPATAYEQYF. In nucleotides, the CDR3 is TGTGCCAGCTCACCACCGGCTACCGCCTACGAGCAGTACTTC.

The chain combines TRBV28 with TRBJ1-4; D is ambiguous. Per germline, CDR1 MDHEN and CDR2 SYDVKM. Trimming shortened V by 4 bases and J by 0 bases, and 18 bases separated the two germline ends. The CDR3 runs to 18 residues. This CDR3 reads CASSSRIWAKATNEKLFF. For the CDR3, the DNA is TGTGCCAGCAGTTCCCGAATATGGGCAAAAGCAACTAATGAAAAACTGTTTTTT. The whole variable domain, filled in from reference TRBV28 and TRBJ1-4, reads DVKVTQSSRYLVKRTGEKVFLECVQDMDHENMFWYRQDPGLGLRLIYFSYDVKMKEKGDIPEGYSVSREKKERFSLILESASTNQTSMYLCASSSRIWAKATNEKLFFGSGTQLSVL.